These 2 T cell receptor beta chains were all obtained from the same sample, sequenced in a study of blood T cell repertoires in COVID-19. Repertoires were generated with immunoSEQ multiplex PCR, while TCRdb's copy carries only in-frame clones and drops some. The sample contains tens of thousands of clones, 88% of which appear only once. The specimen was peripheral blood. The receptors stem from a woman at least 80 years old with active COVID-19.

This chain uses TRBV11-2 with TRBJ2-1; D may be TRBD2 (6 bases). Germline V gene data show CDR1 as SGHAT and CDR2 as FQNNGV. The CDR3 sequence is 16 residues long. V was shortened by 6 bases and J by 0 bases, with 15 bases between the two germline ends. CDR3: CASRDLASSSYNEQFF. The CDR3 nucleotides are TGTGCCAGCAGGGATCTAGCGTCGAGCTCCTACAATGAGCAGTTCTTC. Filled out from reference TRBV11-2 and TRBJ2-1, the complete variable domain reads EAGVAQSPRYKIIEKRQSVAFWCNPISGHATLYWYQQILGQGPKLLIQFQNNGVVDDSQLPKDRFSAERLKGVDSTLKIQPAKLEDSAVYLCASRDLASSSYNEQFFGPGTRLTVL.

The chain is built from TRBV15 and TRBJ1-1; D perhaps matches TRBD1 (6 bases). CDR1 is LNHNV and CDR2 is YYDKDF in the germline V gene (reference sequence). V lost 0 bases and J lost 3, with 20 bases in between. The CDR3 has 18 amino acids. CDR3 bases: TGTGCCACCAGCAGAGATCTAAAAGTGTCAGGGGTTCACACTGAAGCTTTCTTT. It translates to CATSRDLKVSGVHTEAFF.